These 21 T cell receptor beta chains share one sample of origin, sequenced in a study of breast tumors, draining lymph nodes, adjacent tissues. One entry per CDR3 protein, called by TCRdb with MiXCR from the multiplex PCR reads. The sample yields 30,000 to 40,000 distinct CDR3 sequences, around a third seen once. Sequenced sample: breast tumor tissue. These receptors came from a female donor with breast cancer. Some clones in this sample may be carry-over from other donors' samples.

A word on this clonotype: Since a much larger clone is just one base distant, this may be a read error. The V and J genes are TRBV20-1 and TRBJ2-1; 11 bases align to TRBD2. This CDR3 is 16 amino acids long. Germline lookup yields CDR1 DFQATT and CDR2 SNEGSKA (reference sequence). V shed 4 bases and J 6 bases; nucleotides not matched to a gene: 11. The CDR3: CSATPGLAAGPNEQFF. The CDR3 bases are TGCAGTGCTACACCGGGACTAGCGGCTGGACCCAATGAGCAGTTCTTC.

The J gene is TRBJ2-1, the V gene TRBV28, with TRBD2 as a possible D gene (5 bases). The CDR3 loop spans 16 amino acids. The germline V gene has CDR1 MDHEN and CDR2 SYDVKM. Deletions cut 4 bases from V and 7 bases from J, with 20 bases between. CDR3: CASSWTVPSVGNEQFF. CDR3 bases: TGTGCCAGCAGTTGGACTGTCCCGTCAGTCGGGAATGAGCAGTTCTTC.

This clonotype was seen repeatedly, ten times or more. The chain is built from TRBV11-1 and TRBJ2-5; D is uncertain. The CDR3 is made up of 13 amino acids. Trimming took 5 bases from V and 1 from J, leaving 8 bases between them. Per the germline V gene, CDR1 is SGHAT and CDR2 is FQDESV (reference sequence). This chain's CDR3 is CASSAESQETQYF. CDR3 coding DNA: TGTGCCAGCAGCGCGGAATCCCAAGAGACCCAGTACTTC.

This clonotype was found once. The chain uses TRBV7-9 and TRBJ2-3; 13 positions match TRBD2. Per the germline V gene, CDR1 is SEHNR and CDR2 is FQNEAQ (reference sequence). The length of the CDR3 is 16 residues. V shed 5 bases and J 4 bases; nucleotides not matched to a gene: 6. The CDR3: CASSPGLAGVADTQYF. The CDR3 DNA sequence: TGTGCCAGCAGCCCCGGACTAGCGGGAGTGGCAGATACGCAGTATTTT.

There are many counts of this clonotype. This chain joins TRBV4-1 and TRBJ2-7; the D gene is possibly TRBD1 (5 bases). There are 17 residues in the CDR3. CDR1 MGHRA and CDR2 YSYEKL come from the germline V gene. Trimming pared 1 base from V and 5 bases from J, leaving 21 bases between. CDR3 bases: TGCGCCAGCAGCCAAGGCTCAGGGTTACTATCTCTGGACGAGCAGTACTTC. This gives the protein CASSQGSGLLSLDEQYF.

The chain has TRBV6-2 or TRBV6-3 and TRBJ2-4; D perhaps matches TRBD1 (6 bases). The CDR3 sequence is 14 residues long. Trimming stripped 7 bases from V and 2 bases from J, with 12 bases between. CDR1 is MNHEY, CDR2 SVGEGT, per germline. The CDR3 spells CASIPGESKNIQYF. The CDR3 DNA follows: TGTGCCAGCATTCCAGGGGAGTCCAAAAACATTCAGTACTTC.

This chain connects TRBV10-2 to TRBJ2-7; the D gene could be TRBD1 or TRBD2 (5 bases each). The length of the CDR3 is 16 residues. Germline-derived CDR1 and CDR2 are WSHSY and SAAADI. Trimming pared 6 bases from V and 0 bases from J, leaving 18 bases between. CDR3 coding DNA: TGCGCCAGCAGCCCCTGGGGGTCTGCGGACTCCTACGAGCAGTACTTC. Its translation: CASSPWGSADSYEQYF.

Turning to this clonotype: A much larger clone lies a single base off, so this may be a read error. The CDR3 DNA reads as TGTGCCAGCGGTGTCCCGGGACAGGGAACAGATACGCAGTATTTT. This sequence encodes CASGVPGQGTDTQYF. The chain has TRBV2 and TRBJ2-3; 9 bases align to TRBD1. CDR3 length: 15 amino acids. The V segment lost 8 bases and the J segment 3 bases; nucleotides outside the gene matches: 9. The germline CDR1 and CDR2 sequences are SNHLY and FYNNEI.

CDR3 coding DNA: TGTGCCAGCGGGACCGACGAGCAGTACTTC. This encodes CASGTDEQYF. The chain employs TRBV2 and TRBJ2-7; D may match TRBD1 or TRBD2 (5 bases each). V dropped 8 bases and J dropped 5 bases, with 7 bases sitting between them. Per germline, CDR1 SNHLY and CDR2 FYNNEI. The CDR3 runs 10 residues.

This clonotype was recorded many times. The chain is built from TRBV6-1 and TRBJ1-6, with 7 bases fitting TRBD1. There are 15 residues in the CDR3. Germline trimming cut 6 bases from V and 4 bases from J; bases unmatched to any gene: 6. Looked up from germline, CDR1 is MNHNS and CDR2 is SASEGT. The CDR3 sequence: CASRALGQYNSPLHF. CDR3 bases: TGTGCCAGCAGGGCGTTGGGACAGTATAATTCACCCCTCCACTTT.

Only one count was recorded for this clonotype. Relative to the germline gene, one junction end is altered; a read error may explain this. The J gene is TRBJ2-1, the V gene TRBV7-7; 9 positions match TRBD1. Germline loops: CDR1 SSHAT, CDR2 FNYEAQ (reference sequence). CDR3 length equals 14 residues. In nucleotides, the CDR3 is TGTGCTAGCAGCCCATTCGGGACAGGGAATGAGCAGTTCTTC. Translated, it gives CASSPFGTGNEQFF.

The chain employs TRBV7-9 and TRBJ2-7; the D is unclear. Trimming left V 3 bases short and J 0 bases short, with 9 bases between. Germline V gene sequence: CDR1 SEHNR, CDR2 FQNEAQ (reference sequence). This CDR3 spans 14 amino acids. This CDR3 reads CASSLMDVSYEQYF. In nucleotides, the CDR3 is TGTGCCAGCAGCTTGATGGACGTCTCCTACGAGCAGTACTTC.

On this clonotype: A much more abundant neighbour one base away suggests this may be a read error. The chain links TRBV28 to TRBJ2-7; D not certain. V lost 6 bases to trimming and J lost 2 bases, with 11 bases between them. CDR3 size: 13 residues. Looked up from germline, CDR1 is MDHEN and CDR2 is SYDVKM. CDR3 nucleotide sequence: TGTGCCAGCAGAGATACTCAGCCCTACGAGCAGTACTTC. It encodes CASRDTQPYEQYF. Looking up the rest from reference TRBV28 and TRBJ2-7 gives the full variable domain: DVKVTQSSRYLVKRTGEKVFLECVQDMDHENMFWYRQDPGLGLRLIYFSYDVKMKEKGDIPEGYSVSREKKERFSLILESASTNQTSMYLCASRDTQPYEQYFGPGTRLTVT.

This clonotype was observed many times. The chain employs TRBV24-1 and TRBJ2-1; 13 nucleotides match TRBD2. The CDR3 loop spans 20 amino acids. V was clipped by 4 bases and J by 3 bases; unmatched bases: 14. CDR1 is KGHDR and CDR2 is SFDVKD in the germline V gene. The DNA for the CDR3 is TGTGCCACCAGTGACCAAGGACTAGCGGGAGCCCAAGGTGTCTACAATGAGCAGTTCTTC. Translated, it gives CATSDQGLAGAQGVYNEQFF.

The chain links TRBV28 to TRBJ1-5; 9 bases map to TRBD1. The CDR3 is made up of 14 amino acids. V lost 6 bases to trimming and J lost 7 bases; unmatched junction nucleotides: 7. Germline CDR1 reads MDHEN; CDR2 reads SYDVKM. The CDR3 nucleotides read TGTGCCAGCAGCTCAGACAGGGGGGGACAGCCCCAGCATTTT. Its protein product is CASSSDRGGQPQHF.

The table lists this clonotype with many counts. This chain joins TRBV14 and TRBJ2-1; D is uncertain. The CDR3 sequence is 13 residues long. Deletions cut 1 base from V and 7 bases from J, with 8 bases between. Germline CDR1 reads SGHDN; CDR2 reads FVKESK. This CDR3 reads CASSQVIGNEQFF. In DNA, the CDR3 is TGTGCCAGCAGCCAAGTTATCGGGAATGAGCAGTTCTTC. The whole variable domain, remainder taken from reference TRBV14 and TRBJ2-1, is EAGVTQFPSHSVIEKGQTVTLRCDPISGHDNLYWYRRVMGKEIKFLLHFVKESKQDESGMPNNRFLAERTGGTYSTLKVQPAELEDSGVYFCASSQVIGNEQFFGPGTRLTVL.

The chain has TRBV6-5 and TRBJ2-4; the D is unclear. V lost 6 bases to trimming and J lost 0 bases, with 6 bases between them. The CDR3 is 13 residues long. The germline CDR1 and CDR2 sequences are MNHEY and SVGAGI. The DNA of the CDR3 is TGTGCCAGCAGGGAGCTAGCCAAAAACATTCAGTACTTC. This translates into CASRELAKNIQYF.

The sample holds a few counts of this clonotype. The V call is TRBV4-2, the J call TRBJ1-1; D may be TRBD1 (5 bases). V gave up 8 bases and J gave up 9 bases, with 13 bases separating them. The germline V gene has CDR1 LGHNA and CDR2 YNFKEQ. The CDR3 runs to 11 residues. CDR3 amino acids: CASASGGKAFF. The CDR3 nucleotides are TGTGCCAGCGCCTCGGGGGGGAAAGCTTTCTTT.

The chain recombines TRBV10-3 with TRBJ2-2, with D possibly TRBD2 on 5 matching bases. The CDR3 spans 12 residues. V gave up 2 bases and J gave up 7 bases, with 5 bases separating them. Germline V lookup: CDR1 ENHRY, CDR2 SYGVKD. CDR3 bases: TGTGCCATCAGTGAGACTAGCGGGGAGCTGTTTTTT. It yields the protein CAISETSGELFF.

This clonotype has ten or more counts. V and J are TRBV6-1 and TRBJ2-1, with TRBD2 matching over 7 bases. The CDR3 has 18 residues. Germline V gives CDR1 MNHNS, CDR2 SASEGT. V was clipped by 5 bases and J by 0 bases; unmatched bases: 13. CDR3 region: CASSQRLAEKSSYNEQFF. For the CDR3, the DNA is TGTGCCAGCAGTCAGCGGCTAGCGGAGAAGAGCTCCTACAATGAGCAGTTCTTC.

This clonotype was detected many times. The genes are TRBV20-1 and TRBJ2-7; D uncertain. The CDR3 is 13 amino acids. The V and J ends lost 4 bases and 2 bases respectively, with 12 bases between them. The germline gives CDR1 DFQATT, CDR2 SNEGSKA (reference sequence). CDR3: CSATGPSTYEQYF. CDR3 nucleotide sequence: TGCAGTGCTACCGGGCCATCAACCTACGAGCAGTACTTC.